This is a list of T cell receptor beta chains from one sample in a study of PD-1 blockade in classical Hodgkin lymphoma. Clones were read by immunoSEQ multiplex PCR, and TCRdb kept only the in-frame ones, dropping some. This table holds about 13,000 clones, approximately 92% found once. The sequencing here drew on peripheral blood mononuclear cells (PBMCs), taken at baseline. These receptor sequences come from a human donor with classical Hodgkin lymphoma. Both conserved end residues are part of each CDR3. A D gene is named only where the DNA matches it firmly. Size is omitted from some rows. Given values are once, few, many or a class for expanded clones.

d_call,clone_size,v_call,j_call,cdr3_nt,cdr3_aa
-,-,TRBV2,TRBJ2-7,TGTGCCAGCAAGGGAAGGTACGAGCAGTACTTC,CASKGRYEQYF
-,-,TRBV7-9,TRBJ2-5,TGTGCCAGCAGCACCAACCAGGGGTTGGGGATTCAAGAGACCCAGTACTTC,CASSTNQGLGIQETQYF
-,-,TRBV2,TRBJ1-1,TGTGCCAGCAGTGAAGGTGGAACCTGGGGCACTGAAGCTTTCTTT,CASSEGGTWGTEAFF
-,-,TRBV5-5,TRBJ1-2,TGTGCCAGCAGCTTCTCGTCTTATGGCTACACCTTC,CASSFSSYGYTF
-,-,TRBV2,TRBJ2-7,TGTGCCAGCAGTGACGCGGTCGAGCAGTACTTC,CASSDAVEQYF
TRBD2,once,TRBV6-5,TRBJ2-7,TGTGCCACGGAGGGTCGGGGGGGGCGGTACTTC,CATEGRGGRYF
-,-,TRBV5-1,TRBJ2-4,TGCGCCAGCAGCTTGGGAAGTGGGGGAAACATTCAGTACTTC,CASSLGSGGNIQYF
-,once,TRBV18,TRBJ2-5,TGTGCCAGCTCACCACCCGGGGAGACCCAGTACTTC,CASSPPGETQYF
-,-,TRBV19,TRBJ1-1,TGTGCCAGTAGTATATCTGAGACAGCGAACACTGAAGCTTTCTTT,CASSISETANTEAFF
-,-,TRBV19,TRBJ1-1,TGTGCCAGCCGGGTTGGCCCTAACACTGAAGCTTTCTTT,CASRVGPNTEAFF
TRBD2,-,TRBV4-1,TRBJ2-7,TGCGCCAGCAGCAATGCGAGAGGCGGGGGGGGTGTTGGCGAGCAGTACTTC,CASSNARGGGGVGEQYF
-,few,TRBV19,TRBJ1-6,TGTGCCAGTAGTATAGATCTATTCAGTAGATCACCCCTCCACTTT,CASSIDLFSRSPLHF
TRBD1,-,TRBV4-1,TRBJ1-1,TGCGCCAGCAGCCCAGGGGGGGGGTTCGAAGCTTTCTTT,CASSPGGGFEAFF
TRBD2,-,TRBV6-6,TRBJ2-2,TGTGCCAGCAGAACGGGACTACTGACGACGCGGGAGCTGTTTTTT,CASRTGLLTTRELFF
-,-,TRBV5-1,TRBJ1-4,TGCGCCAGCAGCTTGGCCTCAGGGTTGGATGAAAAACTGTTTTTT,CASSLASGLDEKLFF
-,-,TRBV5-1,TRBJ2-1,TGCGCCAGCAGCTTGGGGGCAATTGCCTACAATGAGCAGTTCTTC,CASSLGAIAYNEQFF
-,-,TRBV14,TRBJ2-3,TGTGCCAGCAGCCAGGCAGATACGCAGTATTTT,CASSQADTQYF
-,-,TRBV20-1,TRBJ2-5,TGCAGTGCTGGGAGTTCGACCCAGTACTTC,CSAGSSTQYF
-,-,TRBV19,TRBJ1-1,TGTGCCAGTAGTATACGGGGACTCAAAGCTTTCTTT,CASSIRGLKAFF
TRBD1,-,TRBV9,TRBJ2-5,TGTGCCAGCAGCGTAGGAGGACAGGGTACCCTCCAAGAGACCCAGTACTTC,CASSVGGQGTLQETQYF
-,few,TRBV7-9,TRBJ1-2,TGTGCCAGCAGCGAAGGTTTAATGGGTGACTATGGCTACACCTTC,CASSEGLMGDYGYTF
-,-,TRBV9,TRBJ1-4,TGTGCCAGCAGCGTAGACCCCAATGAAAAACTGTTTTTT,CASSVDPNEKLFF
TRBD1,-,TRBV11-2,TRBJ1-1,TGTGCCAGCAGCTTAGCCCCGGGACAGGGGGTGAACACTGAAGCTTTCTTT,CASSLAPGQGVNTEAFF
TRBD1,-,TRBV4-2,TRBJ2-1,TGTGCCAGCAGCCAAGATGGGACAGGGGGCTACAATGAGCAGTTCTTC,CASSQDGTGGYNEQFF
-,-,TRBV9,TRBJ1-3,TGTGCCAGCAGCAGGGGGGGCGCTTACTCTGGAAACACCATATATTTT,CASSRGGAYSGNTIYF
-,-,TRBV7-8,TRBJ2-3,TGTGCCACGGGAGCGAACACAGATACGCAGTATTTT,CATGANTDTQYF
-,-,TRBV28,TRBJ1-5,TGTGCCAGCAGGTTCCGCAGTTACAGGGAAAGCAATCAGCCCCAGCATTTT,CASRFRSYRESNQPQHF
-,-,TRBV6-4,TRBJ1-2,TGTGCCAGCACCGACCCGCCAGCTAACTATGGCTACACCTTC,CASTDPPANYGYTF
TRBD1,-,TRBV5-1,TRBJ1-6,TGCGCCAGCAGCGTATCCGGGACAGGAGATTCACCCCTCCACTTT,CASSVSGTGDSPLHF
-,-,TRBV2,TRBJ2-3,TGTGCCAGCAGGTACGGGACTAGCACAGATACGCAGTATTTT,CASRYGTSTDTQYF
-,-,TRBV5-1,TRBJ1-3,TGCGCCAGCAGCCTCGGACCGTCGAGCTCTGGAAACACCATATATTTT,CASSLGPSSSGNTIYF
-,-,TRBV6-5,TRBJ2-5,TGTGCCAGCAGCGCTACCCAGGGGCGGGGGGAGACCCAGTACTTC,CASSATQGRGETQYF
-,-,TRBV5-6,TRBJ1-2,TGTGCCAGCGTTCGGGAAAGAGCTAACTATGGCTACACCTTC,CASVRERANYGYTF
TRBD1,-,TRBV5-1,TRBJ1-6,TGCGCCAGCAGCTTAACCGGGACAGAGAATTCACCCCTCCACTTT,CASSLTGTENSPLHF
TRBD1,few,TRBV19,TRBJ2-7,TGTGCCAGTAGTTCCGGGACAGGTTACGAGCAGTACTTC,CASSSGTGYEQYF
-,once,TRBV25-1,TRBJ2-5,TGTGCCAGCAGTGATACCCTGCTTCAAGAGACCCAGTACTTC,CASSDTLLQETQYF
-,once,TRBV5-1,TRBJ1-4,TGCGCCAGCAGCGAGGTGGGCAGGGGTAATGAAAAACTGTTTTTT,CASSEVGRGNEKLFF
-,-,TRBV12-5,TRBJ1-1,TGTGCTAGTGGTTTGGGTCTTCGCGCCTTGGGGGGACGTAACACTGAAGCTTTCTTT,CASGLGLRALGGRNTEAFF
-,-,TRBV5-1,TRBJ2-2,TGCGCCAGCAGCTTGGACCCCGGGCCCGGAACCGGGGAGCTGTTTTTT,CASSLDPGPGTGELFF
-,few,TRBV30,TRBJ1-1,TGTGCCTGGAGTAGGACAGCCATGAACACTGAAGCTTTCTTT,CAWSRTAMNTEAFF
-,-,TRBV7-2,TRBJ2-7,TGTGCCAGCAGCCAAACCGGGACCCCGGGCAACGAGCAGTACTTC,CASSQTGTPGNEQYF
-,-,TRBV11-2,TRBJ2-5,TGTGCCAGCAGCTTAAGGGATCGGTCTCAAGAGACCCAGTACTTC,CASSLRDRSQETQYF
TRBD2,-,TRBV9,TRBJ2-2,TGTGCCAGCAGCCTGGAGGGGCGAGCGGGGGGGCCTCCCGCCGGGGAGCTGTTTTTT,CASSLEGRAGGPPAGELFF
-,-,TRBV6-5,TRBJ2-7,TGTGCCAGCGCACTGCTGGGCGAGCAGTACTTC,CASALLGEQYF
-,-,TRBV7-6,TRBJ2-1,TGTGCCAGCAGCTTACAAGGTAATGAGCAGTTCTTC,CASSLQGNEQFF
-,-,TRBV19,TRBJ1-3,TGTGCCAGTAGTCCGTCCGTGGGACCCATATATTTT,CASSPSVGPIYF
-,-,TRBV5-1,TRBJ2-3,TGCGCCAGCAGCTTGCTAGGATCCACAGATACGCAGTATTTT,CASSLLGSTDTQYF
TRBD1,-,TRBV7-9,TRBJ2-1,TGTGCCAGCAGCTCGACAGGGAATGAGCAGTTCTTC,CASSSTGNEQFF
-,-,TRBV30,TRBJ1-1,TGTGCCTGGAGTCCGATCGGTGGAGGGGATATCACTGAAGCTTTCTTT,CAWSPIGGGDITEAFF
TRBD2,-,TRBV5-1,TRBJ2-2,TGCGCCAGCAGCTTCCAAGTTATCACGGGGGGGATACCCGGGGAGCTGTTTTTT,CASSFQVITGGIPGELFF
TRBD2,-,TRBV11-2,TRBJ2-3,TGTGCCAGCAGCTCCCTAGCGGACCCGCGCCCAGATACGCAGTATTTT,CASSSLADPRPDTQYF
-,once,TRBV4-1,TRBJ2-2,TGCGCCAGCAGCCAAGGACTTGGAGGGAGTACCGGGGAGCTGTTTTTT,CASSQGLGGSTGELFF
TRBD1,once,TRBV6-6,TRBJ2-5,TGTGCCAGCATGTCTTTCCGACAGGGCGGAAGTGAGACCCAGTACTTC,CASMSFRQGGSETQYF
TRBD2,-,TRBV5-1,TRBJ2-5,TGCGCCAGCAGGACTAGCGGGGGATGGGGGGAGACCCAGTACTTC,CASRTSGGWGETQYF
-,-,TRBV6-6,TRBJ1-2,TGTGCCAGCAGCCAACGCTGGGTAGGCGGCTACACCTTC,CASSQRWVGGYTF
-,-,TRBV5-1,TRBJ1-1,TGCGCCAGCAGCCCCCAGACAGTGAACACTGAAGCTTTCTTT,CASSPQTVNTEAFF
TRBD1,-,TRBV5-4,TRBJ2-3,TGTGCCAGCAGCCAGACAGGGAATAGTGGGACAGATACGCAGTATTTT,CASSQTGNSGTDTQYF
-,-,TRBV5-1,TRBJ1-1,TGCGCCAGCAGGCCTCGAAGGGACGGCACTGAAGCTTTCTTT,CASRPRRDGTEAFF
-,-,TRBV18,TRBJ1-5,TGTGCCAGCGGGGAGGCCAATAGCAATCAGCCCCAGCATTTT,CASGEANSNQPQHF
-,-,TRBV7-2,TRBJ1-2,TGTGCCAGGGCCACCTATGAGGGCGCCATGGGGTATGGCTACACCTTC,CARATYEGAMGYGYTF